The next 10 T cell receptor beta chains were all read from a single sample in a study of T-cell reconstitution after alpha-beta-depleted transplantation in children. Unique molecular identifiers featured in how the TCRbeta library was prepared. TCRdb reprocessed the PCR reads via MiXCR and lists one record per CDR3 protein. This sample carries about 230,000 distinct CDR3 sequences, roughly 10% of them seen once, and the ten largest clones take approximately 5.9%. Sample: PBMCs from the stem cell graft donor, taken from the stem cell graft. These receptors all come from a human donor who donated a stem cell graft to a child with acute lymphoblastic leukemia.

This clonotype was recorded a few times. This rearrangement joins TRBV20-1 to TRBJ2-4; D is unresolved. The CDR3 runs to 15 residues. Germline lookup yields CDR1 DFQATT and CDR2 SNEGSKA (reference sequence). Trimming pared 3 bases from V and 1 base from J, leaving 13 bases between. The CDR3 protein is CSARDVRAAKNIQYF. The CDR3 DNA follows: TGCAGTGCTAGGGACGTTAGGGCTGCCAAAAACATTCAGTACTTC.

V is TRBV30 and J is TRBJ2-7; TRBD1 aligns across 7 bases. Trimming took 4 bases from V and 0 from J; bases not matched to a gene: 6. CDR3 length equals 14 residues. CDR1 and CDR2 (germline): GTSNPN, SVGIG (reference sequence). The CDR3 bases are TGTGCCTGGAAATCCGGGACAGTCTCCTACGAGCAGTACTTC. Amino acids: CAWKSGTVSYEQYF.

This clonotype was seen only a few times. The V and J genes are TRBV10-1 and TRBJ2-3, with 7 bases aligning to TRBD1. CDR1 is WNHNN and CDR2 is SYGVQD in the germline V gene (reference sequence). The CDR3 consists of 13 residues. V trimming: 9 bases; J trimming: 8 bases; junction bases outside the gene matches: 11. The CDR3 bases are TGCGCCAGTTCTGCCGGGACAGATGTTACGCAGTATTTT. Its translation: CASSAGTDVTQYF.

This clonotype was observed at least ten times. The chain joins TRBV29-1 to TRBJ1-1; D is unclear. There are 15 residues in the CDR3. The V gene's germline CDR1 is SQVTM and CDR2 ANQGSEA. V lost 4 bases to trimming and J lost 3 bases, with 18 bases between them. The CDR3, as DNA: TGCAGCGTTGTTGAGTTTGAGGTGTCGGACACTGAAGCTTTCTTT. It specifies CSVVEFEVSDTEAFF.

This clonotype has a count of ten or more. The CDR3 DNA sequence: TGTGCCTCTAAGGACTCAGGCTCTGGAAACACCATATATTTT. Its translation is CASKDSGSGNTIYF. The chain recombines TRBV10-3 with TRBJ1-3; the D is unclear. V was shortened by 11 bases and J by 0 bases, with 14 bases between the two germline ends. Germline loops: CDR1 ENHRY, CDR2 SYGVKD. The CDR3 covers 14 residues.

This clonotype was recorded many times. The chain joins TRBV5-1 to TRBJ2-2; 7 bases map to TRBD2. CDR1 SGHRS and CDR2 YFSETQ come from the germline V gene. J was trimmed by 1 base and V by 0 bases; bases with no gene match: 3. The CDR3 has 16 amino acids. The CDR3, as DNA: TGCGCCAGCAGCTTGGCTGGCGGGGGGAACACCGGGGAGCTGTTTTTT. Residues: CASSLAGGGNTGELFF.

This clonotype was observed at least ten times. CDR3 coding DNA: TGCAGCGTTGACTCGGGGTCGGGGGGAGCTTTCTTT. Translation gives CSVDSGSGGAFF. This chain connects TRBV29-1 to TRBJ1-1; perhaps TRBD1 as D (5 bases). The CDR3 runs to 12 residues. V was clipped by 3 bases and J by 10 bases, with 15 bases between them. CDR1 is SQVTM and CDR2 is ANQGSEA in the germline V gene.

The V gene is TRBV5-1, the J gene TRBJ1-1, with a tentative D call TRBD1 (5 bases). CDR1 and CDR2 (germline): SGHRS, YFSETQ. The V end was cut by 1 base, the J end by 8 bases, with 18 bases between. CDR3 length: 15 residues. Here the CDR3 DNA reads TGCGCCAGCAGCTTGAGGAACCGGGACGGCGACGAAGCTTTCTTT. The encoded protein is CASSLRNRDGDEAFF.

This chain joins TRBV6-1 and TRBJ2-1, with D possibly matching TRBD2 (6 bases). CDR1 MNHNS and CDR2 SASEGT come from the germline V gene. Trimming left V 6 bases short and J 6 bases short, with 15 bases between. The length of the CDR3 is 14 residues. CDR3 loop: CASRGGVAGNEQFF. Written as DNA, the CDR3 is TGTGCCAGCAGGGGGGGAGTAGCCGGCAATGAGCAGTTCTTC.

CDR3 nucleotides: TGTGCCAGCAGCTTGGGACTCCAGTCCGATGAGCAGTTCTTC. Its translation: CASSLGLQSDEQFF. This rearrangement joins TRBV7-8 to TRBJ2-1; D possibly corresponds to TRBD2 (6 bases). The CDR3 length is 14 residues. Germline V gene data show CDR1 as SGHVS and CDR2 as FQNEAQ. Trimming took 3 bases from V and 8 from J, leaving 14 bases between them.